One and the same sample provided the 24 T cell receptor beta chains below, sequenced in a study of cytomegalovirus exposure and HLA in healthy donors (dated by TCRdb to about 2017). Libraries were made using the immunoSEQ multiplex PCR assay. The multiplex PCR relied on a mix of 60 forward primers for TCR Vbeta segments and 13 reverse primers for TCR Jbeta segments. Sourced from immuneACCESS, this table was stored by TCRdb with only in-frame sequences that have V and J called. A share of the clones is absent; for the studies checked, an unresolved V gene accounts for under half, and the remainder has no known explanation. This sample holds 270,000 or so clones; roughly 88% were observed only once. Around 4.2% of the sample goes to the ten largest clones. Sequencing input: PBMCs. The receptors were gathered from a man aged 40-50 years in good health and CMV-seropositive.

J is TRBJ2-3 and V is TRBV18, with 11 bases lining up with TRBD1. The trim removed 3 bases at V and 6 bases at J, leaving 5 bases unmatched. The length of the CDR3 is 15 residues. Germline V gene sequence: CDR1 KGHSH, CDR2 LQKENI. CDR3 sequence reads: CASSPRDRGSDTQYF. As DNA, the CDR3 is TGTGCCAGCTCACCTCGGGACAGGGGGTCGGATACGCAGTATTTT.

This clone was observed a handful of times. Mismatch with germline at one junction end may stem from a read error. The V gene is TRBV5-6, the J gene TRBJ2-7; 7 nucleotides match TRBD2. The germline CDR1 and CDR2 sequences are SGHDT and YYEEEE. This CDR3 contains 14 residues. CDR3 in amino acids: CASSPLGRDRGGNF. The CDR3 bases are TGTGCCAGCAGCCCACTTGGGAGGGACCGAGGTGGAAACTTC.

The genes are TRBV9 and TRBJ1-4, with 8 bases aligning to TRBD1. The germline gives CDR1 SGDLS, CDR2 YYNGEE. The CDR3 has 15 residues. The junction had 5 bases not matched to a gene; V was cut back by 4 bases and J by 3 bases. CDR3 DNA: TGTGCCAGCAGCCCCCGGACAGGGTCTAATGAAAAACTGTTTTTT. Its translation is CASSPRTGSNEKLFF.

V usage is TRBV10-3 and J usage is TRBJ2-7; 10 bases match TRBD1. The junction had 8 bases not matched to a gene; V was cut back by 5 bases and J by 4 bases. CDR1 and CDR2 (germline): ENHRY, SYGVKD. The CDR3 length is 15 residues. This CDR3 reads CAISFSGTGEYEQYF. As DNA, the CDR3 is TGTGCCATCAGTTTCTCCGGGACAGGGGAGTACGAGCAGTACTTC.

V is TRBV6-6 and J is TRBJ2-7; TRBD1 matches at 9 bases. V was clipped by 5 bases and J by 4 bases; unmatched bases: 6. Germline CDR1 MNHNY, CDR2 SVGAGI (reference sequence). The CDR3 length is 14 residues. CDR3 nucleotide sequence: TGTGCCAGCAGTGTAGAGACAGGGGGATACGAGCAGTACTTC. It specifies CASSVETGGYEQYF.

Written as DNA, the CDR3 is TGTGCCAGCAGTTTCAGACGGGAGGGCGTTTACGAGCAGTACTTC. Amino acids: CASSFRREGVYEQYF. This chain joins TRBV27 and TRBJ2-7; 8 nucleotides agree with TRBD2. The CDR3 has 15 amino acids. The J segment lost 4 bases and the V segment lost 3 bases, leaving 8 bases of the junction unmatched. Germline V gene sequence: CDR1 MNHEY, CDR2 SMNVEV (reference sequence).

The chain is built from TRBV28 and TRBJ2-7; the D gene is possibly TRBD2 (6 bases). The ends were cut back, 6 bases at V and 7 bases at J, with 25 bases in the middle. The CDR3 covers 16 residues. Germline CDR1 and CDR2: MDHEN and SYDVKM. This CDR3 is CASSLRDFKILGEQYF. CDR3 nucleotide sequence: TGTGCCAGCAGCCTGAGGGACTTCAAGATCTTGGGAGAGCAGTACTTC.

The chain has TRBV5-4 and TRBJ1-1, with 7 bases matching TRBD1. The CDR3 runs 13 residues. The germline V gene encodes CDR1 SGHNT and CDR2 YYREEE (reference sequence). V dropped 2 bases and J dropped 5; count of bases not matched to a gene: 3. The CDR3 protein is CASSFDRATEAFF. In DNA form, the CDR3 reads TGTGCCAGCAGCTTTGACAGGGCGACTGAAGCTTTCTTT.

This clone was counted once. This chain links TRBV18 with TRBJ1-5; 8 nucleotides agree with TRBD1. CDR3 length: 15 amino acids. V was clipped by 4 bases and J by 3 bases; unmatched bases: 5. Germline CDR1 is KGHSH and CDR2 is LQKENI. CDR3 nucleotide sequence: TGTGCCAGCTCACAAACGACAGGGGTCAATCAGCCCCAGCATTTT. This gives the protein CASSQTTGVNQPQHF. Variable domain in full (rest from reference TRBV18 and TRBJ1-5): NAGVMQNPRHLVRRRGQEARLRCSPMKGHSHVYWYRQLPEEGLKFMVYLQKENIIDESGMPKERFSAEFPKEGPSILRIQQVVRGDSAAYFCASSQTTGVNQPQHFGDGTRLSIL.

This clone appeared once. V usage is TRBV2 and J usage is TRBJ2-5, with D possibly TRBD2 on 5 matching bases. Germline assignment: CDR1 SNHLY and CDR2 FYNNEI. Trimming removed 2 bases at V and 2 bases at J, with 9 bases between. This CDR3 comprises 14 residues. The CDR3 spells CASSELGGQETQYF. CDR3 DNA sequence: TGTGCCAGCAGTGAATTAGGAGGACAAGAGACCCAGTACTTC.

This chain uses TRBV2 with TRBJ1-3, with a weak D call TRBD1 (6 bases). From germline, CDR1 is SNHLY and CDR2 FYNNEI. Trimming left V 5 bases short and J 0 bases short, with 11 bases between. This CDR3 has 15 amino acids. For the CDR3, the DNA is TGTGCCAGCAGTCGGACAGACCTCTCTGGAAACACCATATATTTT. It encodes CASSRTDLSGNTIYF.

This chain uses TRBV14 with TRBJ1-2; D gene ambiguous. The CDR3 contains 14 residues. Germline V gives CDR1 SGHDN, CDR2 FVKESK. Trimming removed 2 bases from V and 4 bases from J, with 11 bases in between. The CDR3 DNA reads as TGTGCCAGCAGCCAACACACCGGAGGCTATGGCTACACCTTC. Translated, it gives CASSQHTGGYGYTF.

The chain uses TRBV6-5 and TRBJ2-7; 7 positions match TRBD1. V lost 4 bases to trimming and J lost 4 bases; unmatched junction nucleotides: 7. The CDR3 runs to 14 residues. CDR1 and CDR2 (germline): MNHEY, SVGAGI. Here the CDR3 reads CASSFDRAGYEQYF. CDR3 in DNA: TGTGCCAGCAGTTTCGACAGGGCGGGTTACGAGCAGTACTTC.

The chain recombines TRBV6-5 with TRBJ1-2; perhaps TRBD1 as D (6 bases). Trimming left V 2 bases short and J 6 bases short, with 10 bases between. The CDR3 runs 13 residues. Germline V gives CDR1 MNHEY, CDR2 SVGAGI. The CDR3 nucleotides read TGTGCCAGCAGTTACGGGGGGGCGGATGGCTACACCTTC. It translates to CASSYGGADGYTF.

This clone was seen once. The CDR3 region has the DNA TGTGCCAGCAGTTACGGTCCCCAGGGCGGTAAGACCCAGTACTTC. Protein product: CASSYGPQGGKTQYF. The rearrangement uses TRBV6-5 and TRBJ2-5; maybe TRBD1 (5 bases). This CDR3 is built from 15 residues. Trimming cost V 2 bases and J 6 bases, with 16 bases left between them. Germline assignment: CDR1 MNHEY and CDR2 SVGAGI.

The J gene is TRBJ1-3, the V gene TRBV28; 7 nucleotides align to TRBD1. V was pared by 5 bases and J by 2 bases, with 9 bases of the junction left unmatched. Germline V gene data show CDR1 as MDHEN and CDR2 as SYDVKM. CDR3 length: 16 amino acids. CDR3 in amino acids: CASSIRQGVPGNTIYF. The DNA for the CDR3 is TGTGCCAGCAGTATCCGACAGGGAGTTCCTGGAAACACCATATATTTT.

The chain links TRBV7-6 to TRBJ2-7; 7 bases fit TRBD2. Germline lookup yields CDR1 SGHVS and CDR2 FNYEAQ. The junction had 9 bases not matched to a gene; V was cut back by 1 base and J by 3 bases. The CDR3 runs 16 residues. This CDR3 is CASSLGGLAENYEQYF. The CDR3 DNA reads TGTGCCAGCAGCTTAGGCGGGCTAGCGGAAAACTACGAGCAGTACTTC.

V is TRBV4-2 and J is TRBJ2-6, with 7 bases identical to TRBD2. Germline V gene sequence: CDR1 LGHNA, CDR2 YNFKEQ. V dropped 4 bases and J dropped 2; count of bases not matched to a gene: 11. CDR3 size: 18 residues. The CDR3 DNA reads as TGTGCCAGCAGCCCACCTGGGGGGGGATTGGCTGGGGCCAACGTCCTGACTTTC. It codes for CASSPPGGGLAGANVLTF.

This rearrangement joins TRBV5-1 to TRBJ2-2, with 10 bases identical to TRBD1. Trimming took 7 bases from V and 7 from J; bases not matched to a gene: 10. CDR1 and CDR2 (germline): SGHRS, YFSETQ. This CDR3 comprises 15 residues. DNA of the CDR3: TGCGCCAGCGACCGGACAGGGGGAAAGAACGGGGAGCTGTTTTTT. Protein sequence: CASDRTGGKNGELFF.

The rearrangement links TRBV28 to TRBJ1-2; 9 bases are shared with TRBD1. CDR1 is MDHEN and CDR2 is SYDVKM in the germline V gene. There are 14 residues in the CDR3. J gave up 5 bases and V 9 bases, and 10 bases lay outside the gene matches. CDR3 in DNA: TGTGCCAGTTCAGAGGGACAGGGTGGGTATGGCTACACCTTC. Its protein is CASSEGQGGYGYTF.

The count of this clone is one. The V gene is TRBV28, the J gene TRBJ2-1, with 15 bases identical to TRBD2. Germline CDR1 is MDHEN and CDR2 is SYDVKM. The CDR3 runs 17 residues. Unmatched junction bases numbered 6, after V lost 2 bases and J lost 7 bases. Here the CDR3 DNA reads TGTGCCAGCAGTTTAGGACTAGCGGGAGGGCCTGGTAATGAGCAGTTCTTC. Translated: CASSLGLAGGPGNEQFF.

This chain connects TRBV4-1 to TRBJ2-1; 8 bases align to TRBD2. The CDR3 consists of 14 residues. Germline V gives CDR1 MGHRA, CDR2 YSYEKL. The J segment lost 5 bases and the V segment lost 7 bases, leaving 7 bases of the junction unmatched. The CDR3 loop is CASTPGLVDNEQFF. CDR3 nucleotide sequence: TGCGCCAGCACTCCGGGACTAGTGGACAATGAGCAGTTCTTC.

As concerns this clone: The sample has other DNA sequences that encode this CDR3 too. This chain uses TRBV29-1 with TRBJ1-1; 7 bases are shared with TRBD1. Unmatched junction bases numbered 4, after V lost 4 bases and J lost 2 bases. Germline assignment: CDR1 SQVTM and CDR2 ANQGSEA. CDR3 length: 13 residues. In nucleotides, the CDR3 is TGCAGCGTTGGAGGGACAGTAAACACTGAAGCTTTCTTT. Encoded protein: CSVGGTVNTEAFF.

The rearrangement joins TRBV11-2 to TRBJ1-1; D perhaps matches TRBD1 (6 bases). V dropped 5 bases and J dropped 0 bases, with 16 bases sitting between them. This CDR3 contains 16 residues. Looked up from germline, CDR1 is SGHAT and CDR2 is FQNNGV. The CDR3 region has the DNA TGTGCCAGCAGCAACCGGGACAATATCATGAACACTGAAGCTTTCTTT. This gives the protein CASSNRDNIMNTEAFF.